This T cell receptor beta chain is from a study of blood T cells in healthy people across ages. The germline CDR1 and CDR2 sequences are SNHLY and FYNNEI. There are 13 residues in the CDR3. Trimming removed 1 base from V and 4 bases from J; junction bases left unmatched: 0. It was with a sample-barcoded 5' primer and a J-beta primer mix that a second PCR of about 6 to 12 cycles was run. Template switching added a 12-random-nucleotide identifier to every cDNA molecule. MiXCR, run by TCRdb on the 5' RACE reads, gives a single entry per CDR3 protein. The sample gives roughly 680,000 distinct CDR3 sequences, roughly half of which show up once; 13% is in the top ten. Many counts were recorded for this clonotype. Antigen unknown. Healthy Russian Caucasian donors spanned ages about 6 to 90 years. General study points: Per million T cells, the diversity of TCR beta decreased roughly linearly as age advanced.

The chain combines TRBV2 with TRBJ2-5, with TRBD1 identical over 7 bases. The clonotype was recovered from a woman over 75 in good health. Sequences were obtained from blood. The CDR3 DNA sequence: TGTGCCAGCAGTGAAGACAGGGGAGAGACCCAGTACTTC. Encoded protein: CASSEDRGETQYF.